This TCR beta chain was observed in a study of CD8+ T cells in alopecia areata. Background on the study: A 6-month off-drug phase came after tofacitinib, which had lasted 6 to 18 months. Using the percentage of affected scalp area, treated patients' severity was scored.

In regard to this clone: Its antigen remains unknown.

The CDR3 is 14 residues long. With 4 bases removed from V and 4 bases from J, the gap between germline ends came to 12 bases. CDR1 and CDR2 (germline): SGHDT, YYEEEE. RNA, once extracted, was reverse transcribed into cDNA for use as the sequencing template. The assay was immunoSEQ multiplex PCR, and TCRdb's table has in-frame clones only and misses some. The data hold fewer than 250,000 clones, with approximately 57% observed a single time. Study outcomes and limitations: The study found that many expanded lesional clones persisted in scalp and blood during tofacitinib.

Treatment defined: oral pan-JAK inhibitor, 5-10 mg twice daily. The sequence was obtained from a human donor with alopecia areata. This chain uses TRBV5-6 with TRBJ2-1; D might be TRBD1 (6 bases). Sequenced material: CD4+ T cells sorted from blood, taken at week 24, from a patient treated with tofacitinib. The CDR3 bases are TGTGCCAGCAGCATATTACAGGGTTACAATGAGCAGTTCTTC. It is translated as CASSILQGYNEQFF.